The present entry profiles one TCR beta chain with its context. No antigen is known for it. This PCR relied on a set of 60 Vbeta primers and 13 Jbeta primers. Sequenced by immunoSEQ multiplex PCR; TCRdb stores in-frame clones only, minus some. The sample lists around 80,000 clones; more than 50% were seen once. The germline V and J ends were trimmed by 11 bases and 6 bases, with 14 bases remaining between them. This CDR3 comprises 11 residues. Germline V gene data show CDR1 as MDHEN and CDR2 as SYDVKM. The data derive from a study of cytomegalovirus exposure and HLA in healthy donors. Study conclusions and caveats: Per a later analysis, about 17,000 TCR beta sequences showed association with HLA alleles at 0.05 false discovery rate. The listing of some 170 TCR beta chains classed them as cytomegalovirus-associated.

Material: PBMCs. The chain combines TRBV28 with TRBJ2-7; tentatively, D is TRBD2 (6 bases). The TCR originated in a male donor in good health and CMV-seropositive. The CDR3 bases are TGTGCCTGCCGGGCGGGAACCGAGCAGTACTTC. This sequence encodes CACRAGTEQYF.